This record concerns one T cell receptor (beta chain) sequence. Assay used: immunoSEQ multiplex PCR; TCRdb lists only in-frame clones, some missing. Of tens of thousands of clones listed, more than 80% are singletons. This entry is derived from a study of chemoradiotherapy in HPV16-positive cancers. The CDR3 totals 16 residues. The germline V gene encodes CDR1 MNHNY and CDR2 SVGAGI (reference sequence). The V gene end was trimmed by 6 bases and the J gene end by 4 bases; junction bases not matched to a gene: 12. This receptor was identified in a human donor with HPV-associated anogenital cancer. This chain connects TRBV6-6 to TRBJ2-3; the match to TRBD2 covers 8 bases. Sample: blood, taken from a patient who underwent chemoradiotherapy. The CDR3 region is CASRTGTRRVADTQYF. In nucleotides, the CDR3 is TGTGCCAGCAGAACCGGGACTAGGAGGGTCGCAGATACGCAGTATTTT.